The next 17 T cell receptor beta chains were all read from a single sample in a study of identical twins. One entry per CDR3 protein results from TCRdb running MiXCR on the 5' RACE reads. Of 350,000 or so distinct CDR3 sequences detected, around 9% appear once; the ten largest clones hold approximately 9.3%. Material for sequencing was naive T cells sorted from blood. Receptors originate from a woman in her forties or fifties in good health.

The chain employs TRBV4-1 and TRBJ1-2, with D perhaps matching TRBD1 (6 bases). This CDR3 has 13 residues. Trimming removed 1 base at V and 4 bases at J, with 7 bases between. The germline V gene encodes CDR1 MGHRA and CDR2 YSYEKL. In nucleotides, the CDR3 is TGCGCCAGCAGCCAAGGGACAGTCTATGGCTACACCTTC. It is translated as CASSQGTVYGYTF.

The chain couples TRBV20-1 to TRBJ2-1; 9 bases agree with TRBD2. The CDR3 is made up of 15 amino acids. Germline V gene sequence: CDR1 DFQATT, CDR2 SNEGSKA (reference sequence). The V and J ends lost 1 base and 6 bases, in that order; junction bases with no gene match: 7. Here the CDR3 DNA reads TGCAGTGCTAGAGTTCCGGCGGGAGGGGGCAATGAGCAGTTCTTC. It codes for CSARVPAGGGNEQFF.

The CDR3 loop is CASSDSRGTPYNEQFF. The CDR3, as DNA: TGTGCCAGCAGTGACTCGAGGGGTACCCCCTACAATGAGCAGTTCTTC. The chain carries TRBV6-4 and TRBJ2-1, with D perhaps assigned TRBD1 or TRBD2 (5 bases each). The CDR3 contains 16 residues. V was trimmed by 0 bases and J by 2 bases, leaving 11 bases between them. CDR1 is MRHNA and CDR2 is SNTAGT in the germline V gene.

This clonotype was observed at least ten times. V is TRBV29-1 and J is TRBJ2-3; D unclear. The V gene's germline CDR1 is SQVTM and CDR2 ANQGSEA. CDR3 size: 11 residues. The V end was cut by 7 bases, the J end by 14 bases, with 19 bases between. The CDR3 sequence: CSGLLDAYGYF. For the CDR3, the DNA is TGCAGCGGCCTTTTGGACGCTTACGGGTATTTT.

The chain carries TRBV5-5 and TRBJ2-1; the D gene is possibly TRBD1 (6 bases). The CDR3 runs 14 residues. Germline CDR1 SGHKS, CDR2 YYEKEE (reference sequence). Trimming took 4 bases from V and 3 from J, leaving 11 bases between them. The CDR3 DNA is TGTGCCAGCAGCCCCTGGACAGACTACAATGAGCAGTTCTTC. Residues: CASSPWTDYNEQFF.

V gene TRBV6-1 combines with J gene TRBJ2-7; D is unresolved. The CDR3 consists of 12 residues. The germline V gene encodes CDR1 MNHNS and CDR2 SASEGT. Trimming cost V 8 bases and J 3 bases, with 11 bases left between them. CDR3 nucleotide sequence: TGTGCCAGCTCTCGAGTGAGCTACGAGCAGTACTTC. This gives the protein CASSRVSYEQYF.

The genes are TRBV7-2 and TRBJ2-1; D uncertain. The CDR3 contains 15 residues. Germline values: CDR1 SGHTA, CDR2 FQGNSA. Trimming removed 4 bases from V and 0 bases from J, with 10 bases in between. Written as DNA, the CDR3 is TGTGCCAGCAGCTCCGACTCTACCTCCTACAATGAGCAGTTCTTC. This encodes CASSSDSTSYNEQFF.

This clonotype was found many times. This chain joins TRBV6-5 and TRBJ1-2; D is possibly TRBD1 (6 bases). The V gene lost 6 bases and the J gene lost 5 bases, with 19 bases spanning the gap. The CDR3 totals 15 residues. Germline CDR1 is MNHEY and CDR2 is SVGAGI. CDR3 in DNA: TGTGCCAGCAGAACAGGGTCCCCTCCCCTGTATGGCTACACCTTC. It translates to CASRTGSPPLYGYTF.

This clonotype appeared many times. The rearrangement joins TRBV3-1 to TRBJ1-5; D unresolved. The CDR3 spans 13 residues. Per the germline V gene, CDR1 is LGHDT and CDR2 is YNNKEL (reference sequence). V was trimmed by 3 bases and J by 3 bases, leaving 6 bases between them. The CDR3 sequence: CASSQAVNQPQHF. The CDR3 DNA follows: TGTGCCAGCAGCCAGGCGGTCAATCAGCCCCAGCATTTT.

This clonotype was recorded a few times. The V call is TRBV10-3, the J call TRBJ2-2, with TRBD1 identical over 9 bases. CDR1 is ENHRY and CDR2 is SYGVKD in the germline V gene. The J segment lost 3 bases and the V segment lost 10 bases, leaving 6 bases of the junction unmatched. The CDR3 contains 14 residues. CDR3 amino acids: CATDRGADTGELFF. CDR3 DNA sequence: TGTGCCACCGACAGGGGGGCGGACACCGGGGAGCTGTTTTTT.

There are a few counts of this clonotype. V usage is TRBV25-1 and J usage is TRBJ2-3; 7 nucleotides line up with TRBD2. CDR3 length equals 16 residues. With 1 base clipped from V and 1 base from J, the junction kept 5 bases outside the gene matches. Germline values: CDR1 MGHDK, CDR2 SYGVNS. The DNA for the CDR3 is TGTGCCAGCAGTGAATCGCGGGAGTTGGGCACAGATACGCAGTATTTT. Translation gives CASSESRELGTDTQYF.

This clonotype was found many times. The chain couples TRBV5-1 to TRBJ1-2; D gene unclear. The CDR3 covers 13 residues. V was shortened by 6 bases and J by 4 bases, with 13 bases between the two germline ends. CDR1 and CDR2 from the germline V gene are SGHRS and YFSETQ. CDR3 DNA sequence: TGCGCCAGCACCCTCGTTGATGGCTATGGCTACACCTTC. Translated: CASTLVDGYGYTF.

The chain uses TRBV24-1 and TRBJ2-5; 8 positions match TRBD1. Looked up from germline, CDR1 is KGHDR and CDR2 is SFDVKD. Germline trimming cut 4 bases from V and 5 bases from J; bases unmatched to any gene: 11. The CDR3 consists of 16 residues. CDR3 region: CATSDLGQGAEETQYF. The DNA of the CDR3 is TGTGCCACCAGTGACCTCGGGCAGGGGGCGGAGGAGACCCAGTACTTC.

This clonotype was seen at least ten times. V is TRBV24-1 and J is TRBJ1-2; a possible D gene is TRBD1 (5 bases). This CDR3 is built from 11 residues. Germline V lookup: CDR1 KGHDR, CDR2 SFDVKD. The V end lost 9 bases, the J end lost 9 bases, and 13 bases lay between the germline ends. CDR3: CATWNQGRYTF. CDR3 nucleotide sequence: TGTGCCACCTGGAACCAGGGACGCTACACCTTC.

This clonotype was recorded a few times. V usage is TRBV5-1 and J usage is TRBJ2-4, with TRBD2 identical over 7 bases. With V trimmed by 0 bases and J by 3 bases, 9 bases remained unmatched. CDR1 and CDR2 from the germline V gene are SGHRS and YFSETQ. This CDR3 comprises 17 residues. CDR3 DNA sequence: TGCGCCAGCAGCTTGGGGGGAGGGACCCCGGACAAAAACATTCAGTACTTC. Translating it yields CASSLGGGTPDKNIQYF. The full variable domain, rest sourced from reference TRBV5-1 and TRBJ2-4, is KAGVTQTPRYLIKTRGQQVTLSCSPISGHRSVSWYQQTPGQGLQFLFEYFSETQRNKGNFPGRFSGRQFSNSRSEMNVSTLELGDSALYLCASSLGGGTPDKNIQYFGAGTRLSVL.

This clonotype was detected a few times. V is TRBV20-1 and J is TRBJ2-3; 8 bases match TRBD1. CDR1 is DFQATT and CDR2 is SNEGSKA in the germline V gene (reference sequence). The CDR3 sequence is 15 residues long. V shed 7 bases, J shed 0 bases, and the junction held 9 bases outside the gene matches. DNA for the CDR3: TGCAGTGTCCCGGACAGGGAGACTAGCACAGATACGCAGTATTTT. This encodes CSVPDRETSTDTQYF.

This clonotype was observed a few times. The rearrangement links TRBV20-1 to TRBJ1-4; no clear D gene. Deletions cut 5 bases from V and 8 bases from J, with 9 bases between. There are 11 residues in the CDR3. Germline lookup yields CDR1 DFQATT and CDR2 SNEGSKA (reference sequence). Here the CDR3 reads CSAGRAEKLFF. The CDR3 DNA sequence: TGCAGTGCTGGCCGGGCCGAAAAACTGTTTTTT.